Listed below are T cell receptor beta chains from one sample, sequenced in a study of T cell responses to AZD1222 COVID-19 vaccine. Measured with immunoSEQ multiplex PCR; TCRdb has only the in-frame clones, and not every one. The data contain over 70,000 clones, about 83% of them seen just once; the ten biggest clones take up 25% to 30%. The source was peripheral blood, collected 28 days after the second dose of the MenACWY control vaccine. The receptors were gathered from an adult who received the MenACWY meningococcal vaccine as a control. Each CDR3 is given with its conserved first and last residue. D genes are given only for firm matches. A row's size may be missing; if present it is once, few, many or a size class.

V	size	D	J	CDR3	DNA
TRBV7-9	.	.	TRBJ1-6	CASSSTVRGDSPLHF	TGTGCCAGCAGCTCGACTGTAAGAGGGGATTCACCCCTCCACTTT
TRBV6-2/TRBV6-3	few	.	TRBJ2-7	CASSSPPVITYEQYF	TGTGCCAGCAGTTCACCACCGGTTATAACCTACGAGCAGTACTTC
TRBV4-3	.	.	TRBJ2-7	CASSQDTGQIEQYF	TGCGCCAGCAGCCAAGATACAGGCCAGATCGAGCAGTACTTC
TRBV4-1	.	.	TRBJ1-2	CASSQDPGGPYGYTF	TGCGCCAGCAGCCAAGATCCCGGGGGACCCTATGGCTACACCTTC
TRBV5-6	.	.	TRBJ1-1	CASSPQGRNTEAFF	TGTGCCAGCAGCCCACAGGGTCGGAACACTGAAGCTTTCTTT
TRBV14	few	TRBD2	TRBJ2-1	CASSQGGGRGPEQFF	TGTGCCAGCAGCCAAGGTGGGGGGAGGGGTCCTGAGCAGTTCTTC
TRBV2	.	.	TRBJ1-6	CASAQATANSPLHF	TGTGCCAGCGCTCAAGCGACAGCCAATTCACCCCTCCACTTT
TRBV6-6	.	.	TRBJ1-2	CASSPTESPYDYTF	TGTGCCAGCAGTCCCACGGAGTCCCCTTATGACTACACCTTC
TRBV30	.	TRBD1	TRBJ1-1	CAQRGLNEAFF	TGTGCCCAAAGGGGGCTGAATGAAGCTTTCTTT
TRBV29-1	.	.	TRBJ1-1	CSVGDPRQNHVGAFF	TGCAGCGTTGGCGATCCCCGACAGAATCATGTGGGAGCTTTCTTT
TRBV3-1/TRBV3-2	.	.	TRBJ2-1	CASSQDPGKSNEQFF	TGTGCCAGCAGCCAAGATCCGGGGAAGAGCAATGAGCAGTTCTTC
TRBV6-5	few	.	TRBJ1-1	CASSWGRNTEAFF	TGTGCCAGCAGTTGGGGAAGGAACACTGAAGCTTTCTTT
TRBV11-2	once	.	TRBJ1-6	CASSLHRNAYNSPLHF	TGTGCCAGCAGCTTGCACAGAAACGCCTATAATTCACCCCTCCACTTT
TRBV6-2/TRBV6-3	.	.	TRBJ2-3	CASSLQESPDTQYF	TGTGCCAGCAGTTTACAGGAATCTCCAGATACGCAGTATTTT
TRBV6-6	.	TRBD2	TRBJ2-7	CASSLSGDAYEQYF	TGTGCCAGCAGTCTTAGCGGGGACGCCTACGAGCAGTACTTC
TRBV12-5	.	.	TRBJ1-5	CASGLGSNQPQHF	TGTGCTAGTGGTTTGGGCTCAAATCAGCCCCAGCATTTT
TRBV28	.	.	TRBJ1-5	CASSFARGDPHSNQPQHF	TGTGCCAGCAGTTTTGCCAGGGGCGACCCCCATAGCAATCAGCCCCAGCATTTT
TRBV6-2/TRBV6-3	.	TRBD2	TRBJ2-5	CASSYSPTSGKGGRETQYF	TGTGCCAGCAGTTACTCGCCGACTAGCGGGAAGGGAGGTCGAGAGACCCAGTACTTC
TRBV15	.	.	TRBJ2-7	CATSRDGTSFEQYF	TGTGCCACCAGCAGAGACGGGACATCCTTCGAGCAGTACTTC